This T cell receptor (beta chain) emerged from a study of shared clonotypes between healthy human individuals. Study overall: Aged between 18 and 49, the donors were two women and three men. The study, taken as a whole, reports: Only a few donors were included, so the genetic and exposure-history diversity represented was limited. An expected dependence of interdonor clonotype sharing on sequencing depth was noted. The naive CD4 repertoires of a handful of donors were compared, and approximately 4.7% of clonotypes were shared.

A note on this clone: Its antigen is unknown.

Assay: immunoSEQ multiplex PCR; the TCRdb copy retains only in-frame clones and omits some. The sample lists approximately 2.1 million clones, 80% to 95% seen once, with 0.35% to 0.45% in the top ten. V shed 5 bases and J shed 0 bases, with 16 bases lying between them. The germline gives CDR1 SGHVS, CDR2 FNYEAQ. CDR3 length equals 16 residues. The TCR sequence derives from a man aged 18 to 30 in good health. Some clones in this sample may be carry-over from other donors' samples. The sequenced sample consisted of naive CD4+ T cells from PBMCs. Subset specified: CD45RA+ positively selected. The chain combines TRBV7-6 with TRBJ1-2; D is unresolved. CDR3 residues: CASSPGPPTSNYGYTF. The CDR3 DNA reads TGTGCCAGCAGCCCCGGGCCGCCCACTTCTAACTATGGCTACACCTTC.